A selection of T cell receptor beta chains follows, all from one sample in a study of blood T cells in healthy people across ages. TCRdb fed the 5' RACE reads into MiXCR, producing one record per CDR3 protein. The sample records around 2 million distinct CDR3 sequences, about 39% being singletons. The sample taken for sequencing was blood. These receptors all stem from a human donor in good health. The CDR3 runs from the conserved cysteine through the conserved F or W. D genes are given only for firm matches. Some rows have no size entry. The others give once, few or many, or a class for an expanded clone.

size,V,J,D,CDR3,DNA
few,TRBV5-1,TRBJ2-5,TRBD1,CASSATGDVETQYF,TGCGCCAGCAGCGCAACAGGGGACGTGGAGACCCAGTACTTC
few,TRBV28,TRBJ2-5,TRBD2,CASSSPGGGVETQYF,TGTGCCAGCAGTTCTCCTGGCGGGGGGGTGGAGACCCAGTACTTC
-,TRBV20-1,TRBJ1-2,-,CSARDGLDGYTF,TGCAGTGCTAGAGACGGACTGGATGGCTACACCTTC
many,TRBV12-3/TRBV12-4,TRBJ2-3,-,CASSFADTQYF,TGTGCCAGCAGTTTCGCAGATACGCAGTATTTT
-,TRBV10-3,TRBJ2-1,-,CATLQYNEQFF,TGTGCCACACTACAATACAATGAGCAGTTCTTC
-,TRBV12-3/TRBV12-4,TRBJ2-3,TRBD2,CASSRGTSGDTDTQYF,TGTGCCAGCAGTCGAGGGACTAGCGGGGACACAGATACGCAGTATTTT
-,TRBV4-3,TRBJ1-2,-,CASSQEIGTDYGYTF,TGCGCCAGCAGCCAAGAGATCGGGACTGATTATGGCTACACCTTC
few,TRBV10-3,TRBJ2-5,-,CAISERRGETQYF,TGTGCCATCAGTGAGCGCAGGGGAGAGACCCAGTACTTC
-,TRBV4-3,TRBJ2-2,-,CASSQAGVAGELFF,TGCGCCAGCAGCCAAGCTGGCGTAGCCGGGGAGCTGTTTTTT
-,TRBV28,TRBJ2-1,TRBD1,CASSQQGVWSNEQFF,TGTGCCAGCAGTCAACAGGGGGTCTGGAGCAATGAGCAGTTCTTC
-,TRBV15,TRBJ2-4,TRBD1,CATSRVRQGAISVAKNIQDF,TGTGCCACCAGCAGAGTACGGCAGGGGGCGATTTCGGTAGCCAAAAACATTCAGGACTTC
-,TRBV15,TRBJ2-7,-,CVTSRGRTYEQYF,TGTGTCACCAGCAGGGGACGGACCTACGAGCAGTACTTC
few,TRBV10-3,TRBJ2-5,TRBD1,CAISEGQGLETQYF,TGTGCCATCAGTGAGGGACAGGGGTTGGAGACCCAGTACTTC
-,TRBV12-3/TRBV12-4,TRBJ2-7,-,CASSLRSGTYEQYF,TGTGCCAGCAGTTTAAGGTCCGGGACCTACGAGCAGTACTTC
once,TRBV9,TRBJ2-7,-,CASSVGDNEQYF,TGTGCCAGCAGCGTTGGGGATAACGAGCAGTACTTC